This T cell receptor beta chain emerged from a study of CD8 T cells in Susac syndrome. RNA, at about 0.5 to 1 ug, was reverse transcribed with random hexamers. A single record per CDR3 protein comes from TCRdb applying MiXCR to the immunoSEQ multiplex PCR reads. The sample shows 300,000 to 350,000 distinct CDR3 sequences, 90% to 95% of them seen only once. CD8+ and CD4+ T cells from blood underwent TCR beta sequencing, which was carried out in a high-throughput format. This CDR3 is 14 amino acids long. CDR1 is SNHLY and CDR2 is FYNNEI in the germline V gene. Deletions cut 6 bases from V and 4 bases from J, with 15 bases between.

This TCR came from a human donor with multiple sclerosis. The source material was CD4+ T cells from PBMCs. V and J are TRBV2 and TRBJ1-1; D perhaps matches TRBD1 (6 bases). CDR3 sequence: CASSAQQGPTEAFF. CDR3 nucleotide sequence: TGTGCCAGCAGCGCCCAACAGGGTCCCACTGAAGCTTTCTTT.